This T cell receptor beta chain was sequenced for a study of PD-1 blockade in classical Hodgkin lymphoma. Study at large: Patients were infused with nivolumab 3 mg/kg every 2 weeks. Broader study findings: Healthy donors were reported to have higher baseline TCR diversity than newly diagnosed patients. For complete responders, baseline diversity was comparable to that of newly diagnosed patients.

The assay was immunoSEQ multiplex PCR, and TCRdb's table has in-frame clones only and misses some. The repertoire holds 100,000 or so clones, with 89% as singletons. Germline CDR1 and CDR2: MDHEN and SYDVKM. The CDR3 loop spans 13 amino acids. Trimming took 6 bases from V and 1 from J, leaving 9 bases between them. The sample holds a few counts of this clone. Its antigen is undetermined. Time point in this sample: cycle 4 day 1 (C4D1), after less than seven weeks of nivolumab. All patients relapsed after autologous stem cell transplantation, and brentuximab vedotin exposure varied. This chain connects TRBV28 to TRBJ1-1; D is unresolved. This specimen consisted of peripheral blood mononuclear cells (PBMCs), obtained before the fourth cycle of nivolumab. The sequence was collected from a human donor with classical Hodgkin lymphoma. The CDR3 spells CASRGRRNTEAFF. The CDR3 DNA is TGTGCCAGCAGAGGGAGGAGGAACACTGAAGCTTTCTTT.